The 16 T cell receptor beta chains below were found in one sample sequenced in a study of T cells in Graves' hyperthyroidism and ophthalmopathy. The investigators amplified TCR beta CDR3 regions from RNA transcripts. HTBI primers were used for first-round RT-PCR of the TCR CDR3. Via MiXCR, TCRdb re-called the multiplex PCR reads, giving one row per CDR3 protein. The data show over 400,000 distinct CDR3 sequences, with 14% to 15% seen just once and roughly 13% held by the top ten. Sequenced: blood. The source of these receptors is a man aged 18 to 30 with Graves' ophthalmopathy.

This clonotype has a single count. This sequence joins TRBV10-3 and TRBJ2-5; 11 nucleotides match TRBD2. Per germline, CDR1 ENHRY and CDR2 SYGVKD. V shed 0 bases and J 3 bases; nucleotides not matched to a gene: 6. CDR3 length equals 17 residues. The DNA for the CDR3 is TGTGCCATCAGTGAGTCAGGTAGCGGGAGGGCCGAAGAGACCCAGTACTTC. Residues: CAISESGSGRAEETQYF.

This clonotype was counted many times. The V gene is TRBV2, the J gene TRBJ1-1; D might be TRBD1 (5 bases). The CDR3 is 13 residues long. CDR1 and CDR2 from the germline V gene are SNHLY and FYNNEI. Trimming stripped 7 bases from V and 3 bases from J, with 12 bases between. CDR3 nucleotides: TGTGCCAGCACGACTCAGGGAGACACTGAAGCTTTCTTT. It codes for CASTTQGDTEAFF. Filled out from reference TRBV2 and TRBJ1-1, the complete variable domain reads EPEVTQTPSHQVTQMGQEVILRCVPISNHLYFYWYRQILGQKVEFLVSFYNNEISEKSEIFDDQFSVERPDGSNFTLKIRSTKLEDSAMYFCASTTQGDTEAFFGQGTRLTVV.

This clonotype was seen a few times. This chain uses TRBV20-1 with TRBJ2-2; D is undetermined. CDR3 length: 14 residues. CDR1 is DFQATT, CDR2 SNEGSKA, per germline (reference sequence). Deletions cut 1 base from V and 7 bases from J, with 13 bases between. The CDR3 nucleotides are TGCAGTGCTAGAGTTCTGGGGTTCGGCGGGGAGCTGTTTTTT. Residues: CSARVLGFGGELFF.

Concerning this clonotype: A read error may be the cause here, since a much bigger clone is one base away. For the CDR3, the DNA is TGTTCCAGCAGTAGGGTGGGGGCCTGGGAGACCCAGTACTTC. The encoded protein is CSSSRVGAWETQYF. This chain joins TRBV12-3 or TRBV12-4 and TRBJ2-5; D is perhaps TRBD1 (6 bases). The CDR3 runs to 14 residues.

A remark on this clonotype: A much more abundant neighbour one base away suggests this may be a read error. The chain carries TRBV9 and TRBJ1-6; no reliable D call. Trimming cost V 5 bases and J 11 bases, with 17 bases left between them. CDR1 SGDLS and CDR2 YYNGEE come from the germline V gene. The CDR3 extends over 14 amino acids. The CDR3 region is CASSLGSNNPPLHF. The CDR3 DNA is TGTGCCAGCAGTTTGGGTTCTAACAATCCACCCCTCCACTTT.

This clonotype was recorded a few times. The chain employs TRBV6-1 and TRBJ1-4; TRBD1 aligns across 7 bases. The germline gives CDR1 MNHNS, CDR2 SASEGT. Unmatched junction bases numbered 15, after V lost 8 bases and J lost 3 bases. CDR3 length equals 17 residues. The CDR3 bases are TGTGCCAGCGGAAGCCGATTAGGACAGGTGGCTAATGAAAAACTGTTTTTT. Protein product: CASGSRLGQVANEKLFF.

This clonotype was seen a few times. This chain joins TRBV24-1 and TRBJ2-1, with TRBD2 identical over 7 bases. Germline V gives CDR1 KGHDR, CDR2 SFDVKD. The CDR3 covers 16 residues. J was trimmed by 0 bases and V by 3 bases; bases with no gene match: 4. Here the CDR3 DNA reads TGTGCCACCAGTGATCCTAGCGGTAGCTCCTACAATGAGCAGTTCTTC. As protein: CATSDPSGSSYNEQFF.

Many counts were recorded for this clonotype. The V call is TRBV9, the J call TRBJ1-1, with 7 nucleotides matching TRBD1. The ends lost 3 bases at V and 1 base at J; junction bases unmatched: 6. The CDR3 sequence is 15 residues long. Germline CDR1 is SGDLS and CDR2 is YYNGEE. CDR3 nucleotides: TGTGCCAGCAGCGCGTTACAGGGGACGAACACTGAAGCTTTCTTT. It is translated as CASSALQGTNTEAFF.

This clonotype was detected many times. Here the CDR3 reads CASSAPAGLLSDTQYF. The CDR3 region has the DNA TGTGCCAGCAGCGCCCCCGCGGGACTACTGAGCGATACGCAGTATTTT. The gene calls are TRBV7-6 and TRBJ2-3; 7 bases match TRBD2. The V gene's germline CDR1 is SGHVS and CDR2 FNYEAQ. The CDR3 covers 16 residues. The junction had 14 bases not matched to a gene; V was cut back by 5 bases and J by 6 bases.

The chain employs TRBV7-2 and TRBJ2-3, with 7 bases fitting TRBD2. Germline CDR1 SGHTA, CDR2 FQGNSA. The CDR3 contains 11 residues. Trimming took 8 bases from V and 7 from J; bases not matched to a gene: 3. The CDR3 DNA sequence: TGTGCCAGCGGGAGGGAGTATACGCAGTATTTT. Its protein product is CASGREYTQYF.

Comment on this clonotype: This may be a read error, as it is one base from a much larger clone. The genes are TRBV18 and TRBJ2-7; D uncertain. Germline CDR1 and CDR2: KGHSH and LQKENI. The CDR3 consists of 17 residues. CDR3 amino acids: CASSPGSRIAVSYEQCF. CDR3 DNA: TGTGCCAGCTCACCAGGCAGCCGGATCGCGGTCTCCTACGAGCAGTGCTTC.

This clonotype was seen a handful of times. The chain employs TRBV5-5 and TRBJ1-1, with a tentative D call TRBD1 (5 bases). The length of the CDR3 is 14 residues. Trimming pared 1 base from V and 4 bases from J, leaving 11 bases between. Germline-derived CDR1 and CDR2 are SGHKS and YYEKEE (reference sequence). The CDR3 coding sequence is TGTGCCAGCAGCTTGAATACCCAGGGCACTGAAGCTTTCTTT. This sequence encodes CASSLNTQGTEAFF.

This clonotype has just a few counts. The V and J genes are TRBV6-1 and TRBJ2-2; 9 bases agree with TRBD2. Looked up from germline, CDR1 is MNHNS and CDR2 is SASEGT. CDR3 size: 16 residues. J gave up 6 bases and V 6 bases, and 11 bases lay outside the gene matches. In DNA form, the CDR3 reads TGTGCCAGCAGGCCTATTAGCGGGAGTAAGGCCGGGGAGCTGTTTTTT. This translates into CASRPISGSKAGELFF.

This clonotype came up once. The rearrangement uses TRBV2 and TRBJ2-5; a possible D gene is TRBD2 (5 bases). Germline V lookup: CDR1 SNHLY, CDR2 FYNNEI. Trimming removed 7 bases from V and 7 bases from J, with 16 bases in between. This CDR3 region has 13 residues. The CDR3 DNA sequence: TGTGCCAGCAATGAGGAAGCGGATAGGACCCAGTACTTC. It encodes CASNEEADRTQYF.

This clonotype has at least ten counts. The rearrangement joins TRBV3-1 to TRBJ2-1, with 7 bases identical to TRBD2. This CDR3 has 16 residues. CDR1 and CDR2 from the germline V gene are LGHDT and YNNKEL (reference sequence). J gave up 3 bases and V 1 base, and 6 bases lay outside the gene matches. CDR3: CASSQGSGMGYNEQFF. DNA for the CDR3: TGTGCCAGCAGCCAAGGGAGCGGGATGGGCTACAATGAGCAGTTCTTC.

There are many counts of this clonotype. The genes are TRBV18 and TRBJ2-7; possible D gene TRBD1, 5 bases. Trimming shortened V by 3 bases and J by 3 bases, and 9 bases separated the two germline ends. Germline CDR1 reads KGHSH; CDR2 reads LQKENI. The CDR3 extends over 13 amino acids. The CDR3 region has the DNA TGTGCCAGCTCACCGAACCAGGGCTACGAGCAGTACTTC. Translating gives CASSPNQGYEQYF.